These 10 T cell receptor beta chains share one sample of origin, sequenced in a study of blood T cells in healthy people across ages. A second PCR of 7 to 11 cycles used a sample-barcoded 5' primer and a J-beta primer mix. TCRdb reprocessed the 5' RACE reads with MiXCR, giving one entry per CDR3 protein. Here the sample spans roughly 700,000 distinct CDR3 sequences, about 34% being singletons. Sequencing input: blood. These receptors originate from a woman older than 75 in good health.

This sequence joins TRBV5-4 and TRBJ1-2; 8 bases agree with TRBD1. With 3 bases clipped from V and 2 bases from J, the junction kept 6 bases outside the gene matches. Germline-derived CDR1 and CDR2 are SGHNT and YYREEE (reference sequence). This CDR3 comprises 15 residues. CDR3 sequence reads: CASSSPGTGNYGYTF. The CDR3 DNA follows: TGTGCCAGCAGCTCGCCCGGGACAGGAAACTATGGCTACACCTTC. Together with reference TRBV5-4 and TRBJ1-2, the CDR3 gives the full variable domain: ETGVTQSPTHLIKTRGQQVTLRCSSQSGHNTVSWYQQALGQGPQFIFQYYREEENGRGNFPPRFSGLQFPNYSSELNVNALELDDSALYLCASSSPGTGNYGYTFGSGTRLTVV.

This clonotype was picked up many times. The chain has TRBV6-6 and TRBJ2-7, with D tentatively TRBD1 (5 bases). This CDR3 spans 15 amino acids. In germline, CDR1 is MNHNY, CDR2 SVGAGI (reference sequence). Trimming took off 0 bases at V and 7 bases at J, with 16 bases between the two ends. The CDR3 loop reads CASSYSGGVQGEQYF. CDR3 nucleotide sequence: TGTGCCAGCAGTTACTCGGGTGGGGTTCAGGGTGAGCAGTACTTC.

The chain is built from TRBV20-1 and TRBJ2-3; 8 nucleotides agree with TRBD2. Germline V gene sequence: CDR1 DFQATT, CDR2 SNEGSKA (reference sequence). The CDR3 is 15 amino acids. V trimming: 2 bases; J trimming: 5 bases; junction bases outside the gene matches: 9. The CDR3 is CSARISGVPGDTQYF. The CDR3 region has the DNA TGCAGTGCTAGAATTAGCGGGGTTCCTGGAGATACGCAGTATTTT.

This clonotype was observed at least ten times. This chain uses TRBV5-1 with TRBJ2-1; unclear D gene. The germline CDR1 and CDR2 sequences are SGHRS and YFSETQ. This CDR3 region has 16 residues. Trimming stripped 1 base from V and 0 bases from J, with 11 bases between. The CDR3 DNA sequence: TGCGCCAGCAGCTTGAACCAGATCTCCTCCTACAATGAGCAGTTCTTC. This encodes CASSLNQISSYNEQFF.

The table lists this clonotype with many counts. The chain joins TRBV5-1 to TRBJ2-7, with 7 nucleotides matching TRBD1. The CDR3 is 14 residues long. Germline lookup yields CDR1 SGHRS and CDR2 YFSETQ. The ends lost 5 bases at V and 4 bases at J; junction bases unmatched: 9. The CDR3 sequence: CASRPDRVTYEQYF. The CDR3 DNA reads TGCGCCAGCAGACCAGACAGGGTAACGTACGAGCAGTACTTC.

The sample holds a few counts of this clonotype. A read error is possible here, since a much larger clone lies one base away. CDR3: CAWSLRGDEQYF. Written as DNA, the CDR3 is TGTGCCTGGAGTCTCAGGGGGGATGAGCAGTACTTC. The chain recombines TRBV30 with TRBJ2-5, with a possible D match to TRBD1 (7 bases). This CDR3 spans 12 amino acids. Germline CDR1 reads GTSNPN; CDR2 reads SVGIG (reference sequence). Trimming took off 2 bases at V and 11 bases at J, with 15 bases between the two ends.

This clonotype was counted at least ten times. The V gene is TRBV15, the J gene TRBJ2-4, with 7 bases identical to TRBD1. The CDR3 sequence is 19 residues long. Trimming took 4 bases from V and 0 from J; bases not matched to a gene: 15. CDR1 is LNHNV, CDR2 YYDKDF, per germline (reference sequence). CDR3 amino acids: CATSTRGRGQILAKNIQYF. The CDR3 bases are TGTGCCACCAGCACGAGGGGCAGGGGACAGATCCTAGCCAAAAACATTCAGTACTTC. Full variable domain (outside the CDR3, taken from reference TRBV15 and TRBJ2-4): DAMVIQNPRYQVTQFGKPVTLSCSQTLNHNVMYWYQQKSSQAPKLLFHYYDKDFNNEADTPDNFQSRRPNTSFCFLDIRSPGLGDTAMYLCATSTRGRGQILAKNIQYFGAGTRLSVL.

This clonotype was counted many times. The CDR3 protein is CASSVGVGNEKLFF. CDR3 DNA: TGTGCCAGCAGCGTAGGAGTGGGTAATGAAAAACTGTTTTTT. The rearrangement joins TRBV9 to TRBJ1-4; no firm D call. With 0 bases removed from V and 4 bases from J, the gap between germline ends came to 7 bases. Per the germline V gene, CDR1 is SGDLS and CDR2 is YYNGEE. This CDR3 spans 14 amino acids.

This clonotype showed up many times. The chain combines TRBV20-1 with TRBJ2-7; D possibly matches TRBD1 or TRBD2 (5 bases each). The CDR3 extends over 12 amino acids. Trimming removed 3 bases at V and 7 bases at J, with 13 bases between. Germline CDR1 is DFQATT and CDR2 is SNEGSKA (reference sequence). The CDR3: CSARGTGPEQYF. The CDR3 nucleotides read TGCAGTGCTAGGGGGACGGGGCCTGAGCAGTACTTC.

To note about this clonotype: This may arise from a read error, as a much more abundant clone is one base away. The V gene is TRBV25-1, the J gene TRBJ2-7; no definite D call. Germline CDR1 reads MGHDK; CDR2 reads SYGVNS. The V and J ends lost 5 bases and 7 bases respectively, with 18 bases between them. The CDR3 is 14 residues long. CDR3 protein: CASSSARGLNEQYF. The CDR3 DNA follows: TGTGCCAGCAGTTCGGCTAGAGGCCTCAATGAGCAGTACTTC.